This is a list of T cell receptor beta chains from one sample in a study of blood T cell repertoires in COVID-19. Only in-frame clones appear in the TCRdb table, and some are missing; sequencing was by immunoSEQ multiplex PCR. Among about 160,000 clones listed, roughly 85% were seen once. Sample: peripheral blood. The source of these receptors is a woman aged 50 to 60 with COVID-19, enrolled during active disease. Both conserved end residues are part of each CDR3.

J gene: TRBJ2-7; V gene: TRBV7-9; CDR3 protein: CASSFPGTSGGSKVYEQYF
J gene: TRBJ2-1; V gene: TRBV7-6; CDR3 protein: CASSSDRTSSNEQFF
J gene: TRBJ2-2; V gene: TRBV10-1; CDR3 protein: CASSPRGGTWELFF
J gene: TRBJ2-7; V gene: TRBV14; CDR3 protein: CASSQSSYEQYF
J gene: TRBJ1-2; V gene: TRBV18; CDR3 protein: CASSPGMTNYGYTF
J gene: TRBJ2-1; V gene: TRBV5-1; CDR3 protein: CASTPAGASYNEQFF
J gene: TRBJ1-1; V gene: TRBV5-6; CDR3 protein: CASSQPGQGTEAFF
J gene: TRBJ2-7; V gene: TRBV6-5; CDR3 protein: CASRPPGAYEQYF
J gene: TRBJ1-2; V gene: TRBV6-2/TRBV6-3; CDR3 protein: CASSYSSGQGSMMWDYGYTF
J gene: TRBJ1-5; V gene: TRBV2; CDR3 protein: CASSGGTAVGNQPQHF
J gene: TRBJ1-2; V gene: TRBV30; CDR3 protein: CAWSRGQVWGYTF
J gene: TRBJ1-2; V gene: TRBV9; CDR3 protein: CASSVGQNYGYTF
J gene: TRBJ1-5; V gene: TRBV7-2; CDR3 protein: CASSLGADHQPQHF
J gene: TRBJ2-7; V gene: TRBV19; CDR3 protein: CASSITNSYEQYF
J gene: TRBJ1-5; V gene: TRBV29-1; CDR3 protein: CSVTGQADQPQHF
J gene: TRBJ2-3; V gene: TRBV18; CDR3 protein: CASSPGTDRGDTQYF
J gene: TRBJ1-5; V gene: TRBV3-1/TRBV3-2; CDR3 protein: CASSQDLNQPQHF
J gene: TRBJ2-6; V gene: TRBV10-1; CDR3 protein: CASSGGGEAGANVLTF
J gene: TRBJ1-2; V gene: TRBV7-2; CDR3 protein: CASSTYQGDGYTF
J gene: TRBJ2-3; V gene: TRBV7-2; CDR3 protein: CASSPMGGFGTDTQYF
J gene: TRBJ2-3; V gene: TRBV27; CDR3 protein: CASSSYRLAGGPGTDTQYF
J gene: TRBJ1-4; V gene: TRBV5-1; CDR3 protein: CASSFGTDNEKLFF
J gene: TRBJ2-6; V gene: TRBV25-1; CDR3 protein: CASSDIAGAYSGANVLTF
J gene: TRBJ2-2; V gene: TRBV27; CDR3 protein: CASSLFPGGAANTGELFF
J gene: TRBJ2-3; V gene: TRBV2; CDR3 protein: CASSAGTSPSSTDTQYF
J gene: TRBJ2-7; V gene: TRBV29-1; CDR3 protein: CSVEGRSRYEQYF
J gene: TRBJ1-4; V gene: TRBV3-1/TRBV3-2; CDR3 protein: CASSQVAGTGNNEKLFF
J gene: TRBJ2-7; V gene: TRBV11-2; CDR3 protein: CASSLDRTAYEQYF
J gene: TRBJ1-3; V gene: TRBV5-5; CDR3 protein: CASSKNAPGSGNTIYF
J gene: TRBJ2-3; V gene: TRBV11-3; CDR3 protein: CASSTGTGRADTQYF
J gene: TRBJ2-3; V gene: TRBV29-1; CDR3 protein: CSGEKGRGTDTQYF
J gene: TRBJ2-5; V gene: TRBV29-1; CDR3 protein: CSGQGAKTQYF
J gene: TRBJ1-6; V gene: TRBV3-1/TRBV3-2; CDR3 protein: CASSQAGSNSPLHF
J gene: TRBJ1-6; V gene: TRBV5-1; CDR3 protein: CASSLATGRDSPLHF
J gene: TRBJ2-1; V gene: TRBV9; CDR3 protein: CASSYSGGAYNEQFF
J gene: TRBJ2-5; V gene: TRBV15; CDR3 protein: CATSRDRTETQYF
J gene: TRBJ2-1; V gene: TRBV3-1/TRBV3-2; CDR3 protein: CASSQVPAGGSEQFF
J gene: TRBJ2-4; V gene: TRBV5-5; CDR3 protein: CASSPRAGDRGVVAKNIQYF
J gene: TRBJ2-1; V gene: TRBV29-1; CDR3 protein: CSVPREGGDEQFF
J gene: TRBJ2-5; V gene: TRBV7-9; CDR3 protein: CASSLSPGMKETQYF
J gene: TRBJ1-2; V gene: TRBV3-1/TRBV3-2; CDR3 protein: CASSPRQGSYGYTF
J gene: TRBJ1-3; V gene: TRBV18; CDR3 protein: CASSARLAGSGNTIYF
J gene: TRBJ1-4; V gene: TRBV12-3/TRBV12-4; CDR3 protein: CATRSGGELFF
J gene: TRBJ1-2; V gene: TRBV9; CDR3 protein: CASSVEGSPDRGNNYGYTF
J gene: TRBJ2-7; V gene: TRBV28; CDR3 protein: CASSFGLTLSYEQYF
J gene: TRBJ1-6; V gene: TRBV25-1; CDR3 protein: CASSEDQWVGHNSPLHF
J gene: TRBJ1-1; V gene: TRBV14; CDR3 protein: CASSQDRGLDTEAFF
J gene: TRBJ2-3; V gene: TRBV7-2; CDR3 protein: CASSLGFAGADTQYF
J gene: TRBJ1-1; V gene: TRBV7-2; CDR3 protein: CASSSGLSNTEAFF
J gene: TRBJ1-5; V gene: TRBV7-2; CDR3 protein: CASSSHRGPQPQHF
J gene: TRBJ1-5; V gene: TRBV5-1; CDR3 protein: CASSASGQPNQPQHF
J gene: TRBJ1-1; V gene: TRBV30; CDR3 protein: CAWSVQGSAEAFF
J gene: TRBJ2-1; V gene: TRBV5-1; CDR3 protein: CASSEGLAGASYNEQFF
J gene: TRBJ2-2; V gene: TRBV5-4; CDR3 protein: CASNPDIGLNTGELFF
J gene: TRBJ1-4; V gene: TRBV7-9; CDR3 protein: CASSLALAGGEKLFF
J gene: TRBJ1-5; V gene: TRBV19; CDR3 protein: CASSIGGDGNQPQHF
J gene: TRBJ2-1; V gene: TRBV30; CDR3 protein: CAWTFWSGGAGEQFF